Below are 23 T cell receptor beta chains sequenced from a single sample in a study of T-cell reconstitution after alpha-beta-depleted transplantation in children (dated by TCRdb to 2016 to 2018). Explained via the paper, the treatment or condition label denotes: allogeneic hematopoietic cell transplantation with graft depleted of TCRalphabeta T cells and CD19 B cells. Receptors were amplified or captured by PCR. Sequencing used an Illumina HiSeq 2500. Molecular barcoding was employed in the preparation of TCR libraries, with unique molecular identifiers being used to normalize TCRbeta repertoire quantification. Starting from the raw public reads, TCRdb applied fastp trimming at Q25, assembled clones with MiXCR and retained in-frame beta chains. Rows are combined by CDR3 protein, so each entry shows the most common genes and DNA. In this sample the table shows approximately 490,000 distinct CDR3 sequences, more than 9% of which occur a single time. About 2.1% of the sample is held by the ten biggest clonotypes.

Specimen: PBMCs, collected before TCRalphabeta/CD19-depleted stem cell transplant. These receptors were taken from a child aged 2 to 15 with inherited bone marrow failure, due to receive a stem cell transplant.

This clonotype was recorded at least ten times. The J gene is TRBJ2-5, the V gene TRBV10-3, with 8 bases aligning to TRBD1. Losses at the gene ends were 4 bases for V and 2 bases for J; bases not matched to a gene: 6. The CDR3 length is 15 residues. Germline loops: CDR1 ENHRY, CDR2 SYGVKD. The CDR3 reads CAISGTGNSQETQYF. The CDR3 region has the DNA TGTGCCATCAGTGGGACAGGGAATTCTCAAGAGACCCAGTACTTC.

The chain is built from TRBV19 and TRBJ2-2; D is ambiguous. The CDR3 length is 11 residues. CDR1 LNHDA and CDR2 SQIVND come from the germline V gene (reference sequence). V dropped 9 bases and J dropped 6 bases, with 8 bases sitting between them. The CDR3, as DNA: TGTGCCAGCGGGCTTTCCGGGGAGCTGTTTTTT. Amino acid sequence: CASGLSGELFF.

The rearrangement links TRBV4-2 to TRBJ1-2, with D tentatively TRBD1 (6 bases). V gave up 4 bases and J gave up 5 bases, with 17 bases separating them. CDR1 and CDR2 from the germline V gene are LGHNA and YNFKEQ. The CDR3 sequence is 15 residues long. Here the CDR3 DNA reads TGTGCCAGCAGCCGCCCGGGGGGCGCTGGTTATGGCTACACCTTC. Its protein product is CASSRPGGAGYGYTF.

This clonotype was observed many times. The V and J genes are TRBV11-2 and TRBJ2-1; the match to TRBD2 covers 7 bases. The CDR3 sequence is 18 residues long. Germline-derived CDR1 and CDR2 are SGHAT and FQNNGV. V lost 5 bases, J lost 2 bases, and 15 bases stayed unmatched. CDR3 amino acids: CASSESIFAGEAYNEQFF. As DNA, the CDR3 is TGTGCCAGCAGCGAAAGTATTTTCGCGGGAGAGGCCTACAATGAGCAGTTCTTC.

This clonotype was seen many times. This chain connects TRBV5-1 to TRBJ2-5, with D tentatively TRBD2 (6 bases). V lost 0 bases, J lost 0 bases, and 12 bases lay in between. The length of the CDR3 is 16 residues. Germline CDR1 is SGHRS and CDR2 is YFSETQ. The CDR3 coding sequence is TGCGCCAGCAGCTTGGTTAGTAGCGGACACCAAGAGACCCAGTACTTC. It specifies CASSLVSSGHQETQYF.

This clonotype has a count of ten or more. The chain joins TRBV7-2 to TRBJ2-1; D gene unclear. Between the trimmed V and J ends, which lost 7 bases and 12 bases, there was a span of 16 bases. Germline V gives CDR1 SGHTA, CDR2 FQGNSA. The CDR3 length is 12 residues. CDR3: CASTTPVGRQFF. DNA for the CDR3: TGTGCCAGCACCACCCCAGTTGGTAGGCAGTTCTTC.

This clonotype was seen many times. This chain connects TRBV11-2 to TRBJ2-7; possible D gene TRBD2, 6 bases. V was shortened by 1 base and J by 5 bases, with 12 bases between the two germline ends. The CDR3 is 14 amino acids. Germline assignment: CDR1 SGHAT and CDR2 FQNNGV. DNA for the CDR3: TGTGCCAGCAGCTTAGTGACTAGGATCAACGAGCAGTACTTC. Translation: CASSLVTRINEQYF.

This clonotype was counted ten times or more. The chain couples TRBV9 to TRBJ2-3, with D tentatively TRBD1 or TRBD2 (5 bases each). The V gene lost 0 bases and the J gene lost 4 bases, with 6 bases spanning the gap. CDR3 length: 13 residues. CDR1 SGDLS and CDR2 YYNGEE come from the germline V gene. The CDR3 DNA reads TGTGCCAGCAGCGTAGGGGGGTCAGATACGCAGTATTTT. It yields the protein CASSVGGSDTQYF.

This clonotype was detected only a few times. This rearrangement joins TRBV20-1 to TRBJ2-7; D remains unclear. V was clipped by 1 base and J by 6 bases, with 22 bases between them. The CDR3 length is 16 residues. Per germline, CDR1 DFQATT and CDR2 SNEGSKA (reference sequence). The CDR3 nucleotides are TGCAGTGCTAGAGTATTTAGAACCCCCCTCGATGTCGAGCAGTACTTC. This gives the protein CSARVFRTPLDVEQYF.

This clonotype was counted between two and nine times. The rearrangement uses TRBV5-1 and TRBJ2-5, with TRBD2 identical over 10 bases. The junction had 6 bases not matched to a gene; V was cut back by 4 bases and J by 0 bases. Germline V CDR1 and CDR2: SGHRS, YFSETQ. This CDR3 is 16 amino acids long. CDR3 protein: CASSLGLAADQETQYF. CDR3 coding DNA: TGCGCCAGCAGCCTCGGACTAGCGGCCGACCAAGAGACCCAGTACTTC.

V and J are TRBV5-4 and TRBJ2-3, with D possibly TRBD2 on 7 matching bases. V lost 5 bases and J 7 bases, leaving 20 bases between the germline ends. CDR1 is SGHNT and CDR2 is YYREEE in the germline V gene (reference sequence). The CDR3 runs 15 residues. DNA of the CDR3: TGTGCCAGCAGACTGGGGGGGGGCTTTGAAAATACGCAGTATTTT. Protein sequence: CASRLGGGFENTQYF.

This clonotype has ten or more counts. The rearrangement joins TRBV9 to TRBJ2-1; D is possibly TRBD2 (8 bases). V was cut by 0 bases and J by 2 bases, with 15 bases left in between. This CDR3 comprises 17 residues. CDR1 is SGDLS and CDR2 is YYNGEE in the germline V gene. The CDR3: CASSVAQGGLAYNEQFF. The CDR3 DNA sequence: TGTGCCAGCAGCGTAGCCCAGGGGGGACTAGCCTACAATGAGCAGTTCTTC.

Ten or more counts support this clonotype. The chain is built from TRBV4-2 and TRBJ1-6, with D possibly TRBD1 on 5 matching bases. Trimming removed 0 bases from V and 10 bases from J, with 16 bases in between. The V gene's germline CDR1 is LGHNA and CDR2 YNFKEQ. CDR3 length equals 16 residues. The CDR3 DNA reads TGTGCCAGCAGCCAAGATCGGGCATCGTGGGGCTCACCCCTCCACTTT. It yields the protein CASSQDRASWGSPLHF.

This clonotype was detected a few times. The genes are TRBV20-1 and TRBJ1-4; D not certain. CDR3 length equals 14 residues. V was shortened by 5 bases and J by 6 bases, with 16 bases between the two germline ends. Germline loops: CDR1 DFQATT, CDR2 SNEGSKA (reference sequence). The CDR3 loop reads CSARSGSVDEKLFF. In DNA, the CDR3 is TGCAGTGCTCGCAGTGGTTCAGTGGATGAAAAACTGTTTTTT.

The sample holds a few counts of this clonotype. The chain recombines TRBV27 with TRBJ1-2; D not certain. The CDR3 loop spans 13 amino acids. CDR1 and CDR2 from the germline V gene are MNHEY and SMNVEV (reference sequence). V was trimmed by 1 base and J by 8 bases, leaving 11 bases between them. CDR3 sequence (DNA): TGTGCCAGCAGTTTATGGCCAGACGGGGGCTACACCTTC. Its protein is CASSLWPDGGYTF.

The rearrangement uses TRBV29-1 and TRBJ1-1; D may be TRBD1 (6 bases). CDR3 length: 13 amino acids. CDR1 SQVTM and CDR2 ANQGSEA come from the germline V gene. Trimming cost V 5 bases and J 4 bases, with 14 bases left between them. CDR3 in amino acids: CSVQGRLGTEAFF. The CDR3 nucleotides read TGCAGCGTTCAGGGGCGGTTGGGCACTGAAGCTTTCTTT.

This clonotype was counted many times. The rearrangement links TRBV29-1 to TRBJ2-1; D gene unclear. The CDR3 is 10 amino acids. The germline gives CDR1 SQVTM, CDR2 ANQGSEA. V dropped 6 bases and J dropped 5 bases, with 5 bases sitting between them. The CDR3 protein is CSVQNNEQFF. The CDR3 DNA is TGCAGCGTCCAAAACAATGAGCAGTTCTTC.

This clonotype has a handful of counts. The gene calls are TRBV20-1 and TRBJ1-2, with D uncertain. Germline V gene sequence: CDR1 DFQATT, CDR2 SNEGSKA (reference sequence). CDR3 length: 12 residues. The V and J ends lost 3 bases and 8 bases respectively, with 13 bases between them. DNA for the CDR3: TGCAGTGCTAGTCCAGGTGCGGGGGGCTACACCTTC. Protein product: CSASPGAGGYTF.

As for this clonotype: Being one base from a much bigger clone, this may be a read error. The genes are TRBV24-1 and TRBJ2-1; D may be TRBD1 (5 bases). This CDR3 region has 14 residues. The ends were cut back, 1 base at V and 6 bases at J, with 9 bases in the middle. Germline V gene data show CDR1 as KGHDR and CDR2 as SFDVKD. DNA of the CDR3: TGTGCCACCAGTGATTTCAGGGTGGGCAATGAGCAGTTCTTC. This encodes CATSDFRVGNEQFF.

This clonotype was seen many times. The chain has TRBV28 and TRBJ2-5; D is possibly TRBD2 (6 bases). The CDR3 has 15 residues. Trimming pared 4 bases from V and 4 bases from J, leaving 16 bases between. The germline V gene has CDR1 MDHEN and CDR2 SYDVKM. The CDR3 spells CASSSNPAGRETQYF. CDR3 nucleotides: TGTGCCAGCAGTTCGAATCCCGCGGGGCGAGAGACCCAGTACTTC.

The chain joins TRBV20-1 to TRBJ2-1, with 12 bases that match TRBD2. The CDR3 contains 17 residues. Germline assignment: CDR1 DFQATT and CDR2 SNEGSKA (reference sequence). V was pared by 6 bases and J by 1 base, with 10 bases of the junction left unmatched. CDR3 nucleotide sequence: TGCAGTGCGCGGGGGCTAGCGGGAGGGCCGTCCTACAATGAGCAGTTCTTC. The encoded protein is CSARGLAGGPSYNEQFF.

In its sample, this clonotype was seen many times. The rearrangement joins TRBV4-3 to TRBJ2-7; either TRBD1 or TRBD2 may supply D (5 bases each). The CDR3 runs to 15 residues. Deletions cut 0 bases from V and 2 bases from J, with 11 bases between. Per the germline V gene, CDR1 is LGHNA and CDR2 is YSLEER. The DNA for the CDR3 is TGCGCCAGCAGCCAAGAGAGAGGGACCACCTACGAGCAGTACTTC. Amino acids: CASSQERGTTYEQYF.

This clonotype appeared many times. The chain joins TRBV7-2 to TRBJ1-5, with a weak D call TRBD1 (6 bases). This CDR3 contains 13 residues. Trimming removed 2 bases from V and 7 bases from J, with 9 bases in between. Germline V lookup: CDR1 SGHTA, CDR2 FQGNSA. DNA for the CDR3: TGTGCCAGCAGCTTACAGGGACACCAGCCCCAGCATTTT. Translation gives CASSLQGHQPQHF.